This T cell receptor (beta chain) was documented in a study of T cells expressing NK-cell markers. CDR3 length equals 16 residues. Looked up from germline, CDR1 is SGHVS and CDR2 is FNYEAQ. Each CDR3 protein gets one entry in TCRdb, which reprocessed the 5' RACE reads and gives no DNA. Its table records about 430,000 distinct CDR3 sequences. This sequence joins TRBV7-6 and TRBJ2-2; the D call from TCRdb, TRBD1, cannot be confirmed without DNA. The receptor was derived from a woman in her forties or fifties in good health. The sample comprised blood T cells: a sorted CD56 or NKG2C T cell subset, CD4+ or CD8+ T cells, or bulk PBMC T cells (not recorded which). CDR3 amino acids: CASSSKRQGGSGELFF.